Below are 26 T cell receptor beta chains sequenced from a single sample in a study of graft-versus-host responses after intestinal transplantation. Using immunoSEQ multiplex PCR, the repertoire was profiled, and TCRdb retains in-frame clones only, with some absent. Here the sample spans 8,000 to 10,000 clones, 25% to 30% being singletons. Responders (approximately 200,000, CFSE-labeled) met approximately 200,000 stimulators that were irradiated and violet-dye-labeled. Sequencing was performed on alloreactive CD8+ T cells from a mixed lymphocyte reaction culture, taken before transplantation. Subset given: CFSE-low proliferating T cells sorted from roughly 6-day pre-transplant mixed lymphocyte reaction (GvH or HvG direction). The receptors derive from a human patient who was an organ donor for intestinal transplantation.

This clone showed up just a few times. A much larger clone differs by one base, so this may be a read error. The CDR3 DNA is TGTGCCAGCAGCCAAGAAGGGGGACTAACCTACGAGCAGTACTTC. Amino acid sequence: CASSQEGGLTYEQYF. The V gene is TRBV4-2, the J gene TRBJ2-7; D is possibly TRBD2 (7 bases). There are 15 residues in the CDR3. Trimming stripped 0 bases from V and 2 bases from J, with 11 bases between. Per the germline V gene, CDR1 is LGHNA and CDR2 is YNFKEQ.

V is TRBV7-2 and J is TRBJ2-7; D is uncertain. In germline, CDR1 is SGHTA, CDR2 FQGNSA. The V end was cut by 5 bases, the J end by 6 bases, with 11 bases between. The CDR3 totals 12 residues. The CDR3 spells CASSPTPGEQYF. CDR3 coding DNA: TGTGCCAGCAGCCCTACTCCTGGCGAGCAGTACTTC.

This clone showed up just a few times. The chain carries TRBV7-8 and TRBJ2-5; D is unclear. CDR1 SGHVS and CDR2 FQNEAQ come from the germline V gene. The CDR3 contains 14 residues. The V end was cut by 2 bases, the J end by 7 bases, with 14 bases between. The CDR3 sequence: CASSLLESSGTQYF. CDR3 in DNA: TGTGCCAGCAGCTTATTGGAAAGCTCCGGGACCCAGTACTTC.

This clone is termed large. CDR3 loop: CASTSGPSISYEQYF. For the CDR3, the DNA is TGTGCCAGCACCAGTGGACCATCTATTAGCTACGAGCAGTACTTC. The gene calls are TRBV2 and TRBJ2-7; no clear D gene. V gave up 7 bases and J gave up 3 bases, with 19 bases separating them. The V gene's germline CDR1 is SNHLY and CDR2 FYNNEI. This CDR3 is 15 amino acids long.

V and J are TRBV4-1 and TRBJ2-3; D is possibly TRBD1 (7 bases). CDR3 length: 16 amino acids. CDR1 and CDR2 (germline): MGHRA, YSYEKL. V lost 1 base, J lost 1 base, and 12 bases lay in between. CDR3 region: CASSQGVRGGTDTQYF. CDR3 coding DNA: TGCGCCAGCAGCCAAGGCGTCAGGGGGGGCACAGATACGCAGTATTTT.

The rearrangement links TRBV27 to TRBJ1-2; D perhaps matches TRBD1 (5 bases). In germline, CDR1 is MNHEY, CDR2 SMNVEV (reference sequence). Trimming shortened V by 0 bases and J by 1 base, and 15 bases separated the two germline ends. The CDR3 sequence is 17 residues long. The CDR3 loop is CASSLSAGIGFNYGYTF. The CDR3 bases are TGTGCCAGCAGTTTATCAGCAGGGATTGGGTTTAACTATGGCTACACCTTC.

The chain recombines TRBV11-1 with TRBJ2-3; D uncertain. The CDR3 covers 12 residues. CDR1 and CDR2 from the germline V gene are SGHAT and FQDESV (reference sequence). Trimming cost V 5 bases and J 1 base, with 4 bases left between them. The CDR3 loop reads CASSQGTDTQYF. CDR3 nucleotides: TGTGCCAGCAGCCAGGGCACAGATACGCAGTATTTT. Filled out from reference TRBV11-1 and TRBJ2-3, the complete variable domain reads EAEVAQSPRYKITEKSQAVAFWCDPISGHATLYWYRQILGQGPELLVQFQDESVVDDSQLPKDRFSAERLKGVDSTLKIQPAELGDSAMYLCASSQGTDTQYFGPGTRLTVL.

The V and J genes are TRBV10-2 and TRBJ2-5, with 12 bases identical to TRBD1. The ends lost 4 bases at V and 3 bases at J; junction bases unmatched: 15. Germline CDR1 is WSHSY and CDR2 is SAAADI. The CDR3 extends over 19 amino acids. CDR3 nucleotides: TGCGCCAGCAGTGGATCCGATACCCAGGGGACAGGGGGCGAAGAGACCCAGTACTTC. This translates into CASSGSDTQGTGGEETQYF.

Ten or more counts support this clone. CDR3 amino acids: CASSPDPYEQYF. In DNA form, the CDR3 reads TGTGCCAGCAGTCCGGACCCTTACGAGCAGTACTTC. The chain carries TRBV6-6 and TRBJ2-7, with unresolved D. The germline gives CDR1 MNHNY, CDR2 SVGAGI (reference sequence). V lost 5 bases, J lost 4 bases, and 9 bases lay in between. The CDR3 runs 12 residues.

This clone has just a few counts. A much larger clone sits a single nucleotide away, making a read error possible. The chain has TRBV29-1 and TRBJ1-1, with 11 bases matching TRBD1. Trimming removed 6 bases from V and 1 base from J; junction bases left unmatched: 10. This CDR3 contains 16 residues. Per the germline V gene, CDR1 is SQVTM and CDR2 is ANQGSEA. In nucleotides, the CDR3 is TGCAGCGTCGCCGGGACAGGGGGAGCATCGAACACTGAAGCTTTCTTT. Amino acid sequence: CSVAGTGGASNTEAFF.

Points on this clone: A much larger clone differs from this one at a single base, so this may be a read error. The rearrangement links TRBV7-6 to TRBJ2-5, with D tentatively TRBD1 (8 bases). V shed 4 bases and J shed 4 bases, with 19 bases lying between them. The germline V gene encodes CDR1 SGHVS and CDR2 FNYEAQ. The CDR3 sequence is 16 residues long. The CDR3 here is CASSSRQGRVGETQYF. For the CDR3, the DNA is TGTGCCAGCAGCTCGAGACAGGGGAGGGTCGGAGAGACCCAGTACTTC. The full variable domain, completed using reference TRBV7-6 and TRBJ2-5, is GAGVSQSPRYKVTKRGQDVALRCDPISGHVSLYWYRQALGQGPEFLTYFNYEAQQDKSGLPNDRFSAERPEGSISTLTIQRTEQRDSAMYRCASSSRQGRVGETQYFGPGTRLLVL.

This chain connects TRBV5-4 to TRBJ2-5; 9 nucleotides align to TRBD2. After removal of 4 bases from V and 5 bases from J, the junction contained 9 bases not matched to a gene. Per germline, CDR1 SGHNT and CDR2 YYREEE (reference sequence). This CDR3 has 15 amino acids. As DNA, the CDR3 is TGTGCCAGCAGCCGCAGCGGGGGGACTCAGGAGACCCAGTACTTC. It codes for CASSRSGGTQETQYF.

The V call is TRBV7-9, the J call TRBJ2-2; D unresolved. Germline lookup yields CDR1 SEHNR and CDR2 FQNEAQ (reference sequence). The germline V and J ends were trimmed by 5 bases and 4 bases, with 14 bases remaining between them. The CDR3 loop spans 15 amino acids. The CDR3 DNA is TGTGCCAGCAGCCCCCGACTCGGACCCACCGGGGAGCTGTTTTTT. Translating gives CASSPRLGPTGELFF.

This clone came up a few times. This chain uses TRBV7-9 with TRBJ2-7; no definite D call. V lost 1 base and J 0 bases, leaving 7 bases between the germline ends. Germline V CDR1 and CDR2: SEHNR, FQNEAQ (reference sequence). CDR3 length: 14 amino acids. CDR3 protein: CASSLGISSYEQYF. CDR3 sequence (DNA): TGTGCCAGCAGCTTAGGCATAAGCTCCTACGAGCAGTACTTC. The full variable domain, its missing parts supplied by reference TRBV7-9 and TRBJ2-7, is DTGVSQNPRHKITKRGQNVTFRCDPISEHNRLYWYRQTLGQGPEFLTYFQNEAQLEKSRLLSDRFSAERPKGSFSTLEIQRTEQGDSAMYLCASSLGISSYEQYFGPGTRLTVT.

Within the sample, this clone is medium-sized. The V and J genes are TRBV30 and TRBJ2-5; a weak D match, TRBD2 (6 bases). Germline CDR1 GTSNPN, CDR2 SVGIG (reference sequence). The CDR3 spans 14 residues. The V end was cut by 2 bases, the J end by 5 bases, with 15 bases between. CDR3 in amino acids: CAWSLGSGPETQYF. In nucleotides, the CDR3 is TGTGCCTGGAGTCTGGGCAGCGGGCCGGAGACCCAGTACTTC.

This clone was counted between two and nine times. V usage is TRBV7-9 and J usage is TRBJ2-3, with a weak D call TRBD2 (6 bases). From germline, CDR1 is SEHNR and CDR2 FQNEAQ (reference sequence). V was trimmed by 1 base and J by 5 bases, leaving 13 bases between them. This CDR3 has 15 amino acids. The CDR3 is CASSLGRLGVDTQYF. CDR3 DNA sequence: TGTGCCAGCAGCTTAGGGCGACTAGGGGTAGATACGCAGTATTTT.

This clone was detected a few times. The chain carries TRBV27 and TRBJ1-2; 10 bases fit TRBD1. Germline V CDR1 and CDR2: MNHEY, SMNVEV (reference sequence). This CDR3 contains 14 residues. The V and J ends lost 5 bases and 6 bases, in that order; junction bases with no gene match: 6. CDR3 residues: CASSEVGTGDGYTF. DNA for the CDR3: TGTGCCAGCAGTGAAGTTGGGACAGGGGATGGCTACACCTTC.

Details on this clone: A much larger clone is a single base away; this may be a read error. The chain recombines TRBV30 with TRBJ1-1; D gene unclear. The germline V gene encodes CDR1 GTSNPN and CDR2 SVGIG (reference sequence). The CDR3 consists of 12 residues. The CDR3 protein is CALSPMNTEAFF. As DNA, the CDR3 is TGTGCCTTGAGTCCCATGAACACTGAAGCTTTCTTT.

This chain uses TRBV15 with TRBJ2-7; D perhaps matches TRBD1 (6 bases). The length of the CDR3 is 13 residues. Per germline, CDR1 LNHNV and CDR2 YYDKDF (reference sequence). V was trimmed by 5 bases and J by 7 bases, leaving 15 bases between them. For the CDR3, the DNA is TGTGCCACCAGCGGCAGGGGTGTGGAAGAGCAGTACTTC. As protein: CATSGRGVEEQYF.

This clone showed up many times. The chain carries TRBV4-3 and TRBJ2-5; 8 nucleotides line up with TRBD2. The J call may be in error: the DNA end matches TRBJ2-7 better. CDR3 size: 14 residues. Germline values: CDR1 LGHNA, CDR2 YSLEER. CDR3: CASSHATGGNEQYF. In nucleotides, the CDR3 is TGCGCCAGCAGCCACGCGACGGGGGGGAACGAGCAGTACTTC.

This clone was picked up a small number of times. Given a much more abundant clone one base away, this may be a read error. V gene TRBV4-1 combines with J gene TRBJ2-2; 7 nucleotides match TRBD2. This CDR3 is built from 18 residues. From germline, CDR1 is MGHRA and CDR2 YSYEKL. The CDR3 DNA reads TGCGCCACCAGCCAGAGGCCTTGGGGGGGACCGAACACCGGGGAGCTGTTTTTT. This encodes CATSQRPWGGPNTGELFF.

There are a few counts of this clone. A far larger clone is one nucleotide away, so this likely arose from a read error. This chain connects TRBV5-1 to TRBJ1-1; no firm D call. From germline, CDR1 is SGHRS and CDR2 YFSETQ. This CDR3 has 14 amino acids. V was clipped by 1 base and J by 1 base, with 8 bases between them. This chain's CDR3 is CASSLWVSNTEAFF. The DNA of the CDR3 is TGCGCCAGCAGCTTGTGGGTCTCGAACACTGAAGCTTTCTTT.

This clone was observed once. V usage is TRBV11-2 and J usage is TRBJ2-7; 12 bases match TRBD2. This CDR3 is built from 16 residues. Germline V gives CDR1 SGHAT, CDR2 FQNNGV. With 5 bases clipped from V and 1 base from J, the junction kept 6 bases outside the gene matches. The CDR3 nucleotides read TGTGCCAGCAGCCCCTGGACTAGCGGGACTTCCTACGAGCAGTACTTC. This gives the protein CASSPWTSGTSYEQYF.

This clone is judged medium-sized. The chain has TRBV9 and TRBJ1-1; 7 bases are shared with TRBD1. The germline CDR1 and CDR2 sequences are SGDLS and YYNGEE. The CDR3 has 14 residues. Losses at the gene ends were 0 bases for V and 4 bases for J; bases not matched to a gene: 3. This chain's CDR3 is CASSVEGAGTEAFF. Written as DNA, the CDR3 is TGTGCCAGCAGCGTAGAGGGGGCTGGCACTGAAGCTTTCTTT.

The V gene is TRBV7-2, the J gene TRBJ2-7, with 7 nucleotides matching TRBD1. Germline V CDR1 and CDR2: SGHTA, FQGNSA. Trimming cost V 4 bases and J 6 bases; bases outside gene matches: 9. This CDR3 region has 14 residues. The CDR3 here is CASSWTGEGAEQYF. The CDR3 DNA sequence: TGTGCCAGCAGCTGGACTGGTGAGGGGGCCGAGCAGTACTTC.

There are a few counts of this clone. A single base separates this from a much larger clone, so it may be a read error. This chain joins TRBV30 and TRBJ1-2; 7 bases agree with TRBD1. The CDR3 loop spans 12 amino acids. Per germline, CDR1 GTSNPN and CDR2 SVGIG (reference sequence). CDR3 in amino acids: CAGRSTGPGYTF. The CDR3 bases are TGTGCCGGGAGGTCGACAGGGCCCGGCTACACCTTC.